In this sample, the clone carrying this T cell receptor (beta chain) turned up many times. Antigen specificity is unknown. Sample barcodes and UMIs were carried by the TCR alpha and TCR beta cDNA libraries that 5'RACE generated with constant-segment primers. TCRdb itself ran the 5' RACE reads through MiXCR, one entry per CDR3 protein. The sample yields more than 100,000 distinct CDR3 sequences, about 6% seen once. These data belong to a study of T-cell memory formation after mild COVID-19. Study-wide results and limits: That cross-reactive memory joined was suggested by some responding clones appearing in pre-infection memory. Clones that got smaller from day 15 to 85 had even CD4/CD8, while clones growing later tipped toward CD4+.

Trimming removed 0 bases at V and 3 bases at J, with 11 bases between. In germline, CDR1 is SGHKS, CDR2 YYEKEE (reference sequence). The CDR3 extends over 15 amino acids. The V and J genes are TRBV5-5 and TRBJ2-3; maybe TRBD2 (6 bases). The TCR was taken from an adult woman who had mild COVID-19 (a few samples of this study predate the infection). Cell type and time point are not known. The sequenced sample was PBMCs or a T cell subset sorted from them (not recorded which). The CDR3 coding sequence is TGTGCCAGCAGCTTGGCGGAGGGAAGGACAGATACGCAGTATTTT. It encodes CASSLAEGRTDTQYF. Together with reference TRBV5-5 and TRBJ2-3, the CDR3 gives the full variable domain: DAGVTQSPTHLIKTRGQQVTLRCSPISGHKSVSWYQQVLGQGPQFIFQYYEKEERGRGNFPDRFSARQFPNYSSELNVNALLLGDSALYLCASSLAEGRTDTQYFGPGTRLTVL.